The 15 T cell receptor beta chains listed next were all sequenced from one sample in a study of T-cell reconstitution after alpha-beta-depleted transplantation in children listed by TCRdb under 2016. The treatment or condition label here, explained by the study, means: allogeneic hematopoietic cell transplantation with graft depleted of TCRalphabeta T cells and CD19 B cells. The method was PCR. Sequencing instrument: Illumina HiSeq 2500. TCR libraries were prepared with molecular barcoding, using unique molecular identifiers to normalize TCRbeta repertoire quantification. TCRdb reprocessed the public reads (quality trimming at Q25 with fastp, clone calling with MiXCR) and kept in-frame beta chains. Records with the same CDR3 protein are collapsed into one entry carrying the most frequent genes and DNA. The sample table records 800,000 to 1,000,000 distinct CDR3 sequences; roughly 31% of these occur just once. The ten most abundant clones make up over 25% of the sample.

The material was PBMCs, mostly from graft donor cells, obtained 360 days after TCRalphabeta/CD19-depleted stem cell transplant. The receptors derive from a boy in the first two years of life who had a stem cell transplant for SCID, so the T cells may come from the graft donor.

The rearrangement uses TRBV6-1 and TRBJ1-5; D possibly corresponds to TRBD1 (5 bases). The CDR3 runs 17 residues. Per the germline V gene, CDR1 is MNHNS and CDR2 is SASEGT. V lost 5 bases and J 6 bases, leaving 23 bases between the germline ends. The chain's CDR3 is CASSLGPGRSIIQPQHF. CDR3 DNA: TGTGCCAGCAGTCTGGGACCGGGACGCTCTATCATTCAGCCCCAGCATTTT.

This clonotype was seen at least ten times. The V gene is TRBV7-6, the J gene TRBJ1-5; D may be TRBD1 (5 bases). This CDR3 is 16 amino acids long. The germline CDR1 and CDR2 sequences are SGHVS and FNYEAQ. V lost 1 base and J lost 2, with 12 bases in between. The CDR3 sequence is CASSLGGWGGNQPQHF. The DNA of the CDR3 is TGTGCCAGCAGCTTAGGGGGGTGGGGAGGCAATCAGCCCCAGCATTTT.

The chain uses TRBV11-1 and TRBJ2-1; D perhaps matches TRBD1 (6 bases). V dropped 1 base and J dropped 0 bases, with 16 bases sitting between them. This CDR3 region has 18 residues. The V gene's germline CDR1 is SGHAT and CDR2 FQDESV (reference sequence). In nucleotides, the CDR3 is TGTGCCAGCAGCTTAGTACCTTACAGGGATAGCTCCTACAATGAGCAGTTCTTC. It yields the protein CASSLVPYRDSSYNEQFF. Filled out from reference TRBV11-1 and TRBJ2-1, the complete variable domain reads EAEVAQSPRYKITEKSQAVAFWCDPISGHATLYWYRQILGQGPELLVQFQDESVVDDSQLPKDRFSAERLKGVDSTLKIQPAELGDSAMYLCASSLVPYRDSSYNEQFFGPGTRLTVL.

The rearrangement links TRBV12-3 or TRBV12-4 to TRBJ2-7; the D gene could be TRBD1 or TRBD2 (5 bases each). This CDR3 spans 14 amino acids. The V and J ends lost 5 bases and 6 bases respectively, with 17 bases between them. CDR3 nucleotide sequence: TGTGCCAGCAGTGTGGGGGAAGCGCCCTCCGAGCAGTACTTC. This gives the protein CASSVGEAPSEQYF.

The rearrangement uses TRBV12-3 or TRBV12-4 and TRBJ2-7; 7 bases are shared with TRBD2. Trimming removed 8 bases from V and 0 bases from J; junction bases left unmatched: 4. This CDR3 spans 13 amino acids. The CDR3 sequence is CASVRDYSYEQYF. The CDR3 DNA reads as TGTGCCAGCGTGAGGGACTACTCCTACGAGCAGTACTTC.

This clonotype was picked up a small number of times. The chain links TRBV12-3 or TRBV12-4 to TRBJ2-5; D not resolved. Trimming shortened V by 6 bases and J by 7 bases, and 15 bases separated the two germline ends. There are 13 residues in the CDR3. CDR3 region: CASSPDERRTQYF. In DNA form, the CDR3 reads TGTGCCAGCAGCCCAGACGAGAGACGGACCCAGTACTTC.

The chain couples TRBV20-1 to TRBJ2-5; D might be TRBD1 (6 bases). The CDR3 is made up of 15 amino acids. V was shortened by 6 bases and J by 10 bases, with 27 bases between the two germline ends. CDR1 is DFQATT and CDR2 is SNEGSKA in the germline V gene (reference sequence). The CDR3 reads CSALLSGTYLEVQYF. The CDR3 DNA reads as TGCAGTGCCCTCCTCTCCGGGACATACCTTGAAGTCCAGTACTTC.

The rearrangement joins TRBV6-1 to TRBJ2-7, with TRBD2 matching 16 bases. V gave up 8 bases and J gave up 3 bases; unmatched junction bases: 4. Per germline, CDR1 MNHNS and CDR2 SASEGT. This CDR3 has 15 amino acids. DNA of the CDR3: TGTGCCAGCTCAGGGACTAGCGGGGGGGACTACGAGCAGTACTTC. Residues: CASSGTSGGDYEQYF.

This clonotype occurred a few times. This chain links TRBV12-3 or TRBV12-4 with TRBJ2-2, with D unclear. The CDR3 length is 12 residues. V dropped 6 bases and J dropped 6 bases, with 8 bases sitting between them. The CDR3, as DNA: TGTGCCAGCAGACCCCAAGCCGGGGAGCTGTTTTTT. Its translation is CASRPQAGELFF.

This clonotype was picked up many times. The rearrangement uses TRBV4-3 and TRBJ2-7; 7 positions agree with TRBD1. Trimming cost V 1 base and J 0 bases; bases outside gene matches: 9. The CDR3 extends over 17 amino acids. Per germline, CDR1 LGHNA and CDR2 YSLEER. This CDR3 reads CASSQGYRDSSSYEQYF. The CDR3 DNA reads TGCGCCAGCAGCCAAGGATATCGGGACAGCAGCTCCTACGAGCAGTACTTC.

This rearrangement joins TRBV4-2 to TRBJ2-1; 7 bases are shared with TRBD2. V gave up 0 bases and J gave up 4 bases; unmatched junction bases: 6. The CDR3 runs 16 residues. The V gene's germline CDR1 is LGHNA and CDR2 YNFKEQ. The CDR3 DNA reads TGTGCCAGCAGCCAAGATCCGGGTAGCGGGTACAATGAGCAGTTCTTC. Its translation is CASSQDPGSGYNEQFF.

In its sample, this clonotype was seen many times. The V and J genes are TRBV20-1 and TRBJ2-3; TRBD2 agrees at 7 bases. J lost 5 bases, V lost 0 bases, and 5 bases had no gene match. The CDR3 totals 14 residues. CDR1 and CDR2 from the germline V gene are DFQATT and SNEGSKA (reference sequence). The CDR3: CSARDRRGLDTQYF. The CDR3 DNA follows: TGCAGTGCTAGAGATCGGCGGGGGTTAGATACGCAGTATTTT.

The genes are TRBV7-8 and TRBJ1-2; D remains ambiguous. V was pared by 1 base and J by 6 bases, with 9 bases between. This CDR3 region has 13 residues. Germline V lookup: CDR1 SGHVS, CDR2 FQNEAQ. The CDR3 sequence: CASSLGPIDGYTF. The CDR3 nucleotides read TGTGCCAGCAGCTTAGGGCCCATTGATGGCTACACCTTC.

The chain couples TRBV5-1 to TRBJ1-1; D gene ambiguous. Germline V lookup: CDR1 SGHRS, CDR2 YFSETQ. V gave up 0 bases and J gave up 4 bases, with 13 bases separating them. The CDR3 is 15 amino acids. This chain's CDR3 is CASSLEPLSGTEAFF. In DNA form, the CDR3 reads TGCGCCAGCAGCTTGGAACCATTATCGGGCACTGAAGCTTTCTTT.

This sequence joins TRBV4-2 and TRBJ1-2; tentatively, D is TRBD1 (6 bases). The V and J ends lost 4 bases and 4 bases respectively, with 22 bases between them. The CDR3 extends over 17 amino acids. Germline V gives CDR1 LGHNA, CDR2 YNFKEQ. The DNA of the CDR3 is TGTGCCAGCAGCCCGACCCTCGGACAGTTCTATTCCTATGGCTACACCTTC. It specifies CASSPTLGQFYSYGYTF.